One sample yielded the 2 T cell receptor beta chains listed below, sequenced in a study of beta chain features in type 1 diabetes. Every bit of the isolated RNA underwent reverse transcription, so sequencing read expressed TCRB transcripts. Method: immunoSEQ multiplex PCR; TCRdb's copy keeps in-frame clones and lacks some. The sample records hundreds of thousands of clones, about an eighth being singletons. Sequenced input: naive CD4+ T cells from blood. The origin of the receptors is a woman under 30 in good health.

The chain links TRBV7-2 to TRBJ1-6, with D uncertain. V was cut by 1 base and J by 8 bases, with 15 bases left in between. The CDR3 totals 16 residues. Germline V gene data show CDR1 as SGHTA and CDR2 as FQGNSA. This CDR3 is CASSLEAGLSYSPLHF. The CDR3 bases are TGTGCCAGCAGCTTAGAGGCAGGACTTTCTTATTCACCCCTCCACTTT. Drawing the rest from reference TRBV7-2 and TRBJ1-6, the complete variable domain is GAGVSQSPSNKVTEKGKDVELRCDPISGHTALYWYRQSLGQGLEFLIYFQGNSAPDKSGLPSDRFSAERTGGSVSTLTIQRTQQEDSAVYLCASSLEAGLSYSPLHFGNGTRLTVT.

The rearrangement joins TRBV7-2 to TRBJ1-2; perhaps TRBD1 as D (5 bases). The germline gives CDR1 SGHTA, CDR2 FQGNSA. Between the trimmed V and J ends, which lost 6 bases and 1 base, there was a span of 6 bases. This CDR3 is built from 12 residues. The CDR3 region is CASRGDNYGYTF. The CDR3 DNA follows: TGTGCCAGCAGAGGGGATAACTATGGCTACACCTTC. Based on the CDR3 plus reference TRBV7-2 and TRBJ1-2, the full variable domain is GAGVSQSPSNKVTEKGKDVELRCDPISGHTALYWYRQSLGQGLEFLIYFQGNSAPDKSGLPSDRFSAERTGGSVSTLTIQRTQQEDSAVYLCASRGDNYGYTFGSGTRLTVV.